This paragraph reports one T cell receptor (beta chain). Its target antigen remains unknown. Base qualities are not recorded, but no much larger clone differs from it by a single base. The CDR3 spans 14 residues, from the cysteine through the phenylalanine. Here the CDR3 DNA is all that survives: 42 bases in frame from base 1. This specimen comes from a study of tumor-infiltrating lymphocytes in oesophageal squamous cell carcinoma (TCRdb year 2016). Library generation was performed with PCR. Instrument on record: Illumina HiSeq 2000. The public reads were run again by TCRdb, first through fastp at Q25 and then through MiXCR, and only productive beta chains were kept. Rows are unified per CDR3 protein, each entry keeping the most common DNA and genes. This sample comprises about 14,000 distinct CDR3 sequences, less than 60% of them detected only once. The ten largest make up around 15% of the sample.

The chain links TRBV12-3 or TRBV12-4 with TRBJ2-7; TRBD1 is a weak D gene call, 6 bases matching. The closer fit of TRBJ2-1 to the DNA end suggests the J call may be wrong. This receptor was taken from a male donor with esophageal squamous cell carcinoma. Sequencing used blood. The DNA is as follows: TGTGCCAGCAGTTTAGACAGGGCCTACAATGAGCAGTTCTTC. Its translation is CASSLDRAYNEQFF.